The subject of this entry is one T cell receptor (beta chain). Its matching antigen is unknown. TCR beta CDR3 was sequenced at survey depth on immunoSEQ. The protocol was immunoSEQ multiplex PCR, while the TCRdb copy is restricted to in-frame clones and leaves out a portion. The sample includes 4,000 to 5,500 clones, about 66% of them seen just once. These data belong to a study of CD8 T cell repertoires and HIV-1 epitope variants. The overall study: Controls were a CMV, EBV and flu pool, Ebola AY9, and no peptide. Tested: three Gag epitope families, Nef HW9 and YT9.

Germline-derived CDR1 and CDR2 are SGHTA and FQGTGA. The CDR3 is 16 amino acids. With 8 bases clipped from V and 2 bases from J, the junction kept 13 bases outside the gene matches. The chain carries TRBV7-3 and TRBJ1-1; TRBD1 matches at 8 bases. The sequencing input was cultured CD8+ T cells derived from PBMCs. The TCR sequence derives from a male donor with HIV. CDR3 nucleotides: TGTGCCAGCCGGGTGACAGGGGTGACGTCCAACACTGAAGCTTTCTTT. It encodes CASRVTGVTSNTEAFF.